Presented here are 14 T cell receptor beta chains from one specimen sequenced in a study of beta chain features in type 1 diabetes. Investigators reverse transcribed all isolated RNA, so they sequenced expressed TCRB transcripts. Generated by immunoSEQ multiplex PCR, the TCRdb table keeps only in-frame clones and is missing some. The data show hundreds of thousands of clones, 15% to 17% seen once. Sequenced: naive CD4+ T cells from blood. These TCRs come from a man younger than 35 in good health.

This clone was seen many times. The gene calls are TRBV10-3 and TRBJ2-6, with D unclear. Germline V lookup: CDR1 ENHRY, CDR2 SYGVKD. The CDR3 extends over 15 amino acids. The V end was cut by 6 bases, the J end by 0 bases, with 9 bases between. The CDR3 here is CAISPGYSGANVLTF. CDR3 DNA: TGTGCCATCAGCCCAGGATACTCTGGGGCCAACGTCCTGACTTTC.

The V and J genes are TRBV6-1 and TRBJ1-5, with D perhaps TRBD1 (5 bases). Germline V gene data show CDR1 as MNHNS and CDR2 as SASEGT. Trimming left V 4 bases short and J 7 bases short, with 23 bases between. CDR3 length: 17 amino acids. CDR3 residues: CASSGAEMPEAGQPQHF. The DNA for the CDR3 is TGTGCCAGCAGTGGAGCTGAAATGCCGGAGGCAGGGCAGCCCCAGCATTTT.

V is TRBV5-1 and J is TRBJ2-7; no reliable D call. V was trimmed by 0 bases and J by 0 bases, leaving 13 bases between them. The CDR3 contains 16 residues. Germline V lookup: CDR1 SGHRS, CDR2 YFSETQ. DNA of the CDR3: TGCGCCAGCAGCTTGGCCGAGGTAGCTTCCTCCTACGAGCAGTACTTC. It translates to CASSLAEVASSYEQYF.

Of note for this clone: The same CDR3 is also encoded by other DNA sequences in this sample. The rearrangement joins TRBV30 to TRBJ1-1; 11 bases are shared with TRBD1. The CDR3 is 13 amino acids. CDR1 GTSNPN and CDR2 SVGIG come from the germline V gene (reference sequence). J was trimmed by 4 bases and V by 3 bases; bases with no gene match: 1. CDR3: CAWRGQGGTEAFF. CDR3 sequence (DNA): TGTGCCTGGAGGGGACAGGGGGGCACTGAAGCTTTCTTT.

The chain is built from TRBV6-5 and TRBJ2-2, with TRBD1 identical over 7 bases. The V gene end was trimmed by 2 bases and the J gene end by 0 bases; junction bases not matched to a gene: 3. Per germline, CDR1 MNHEY and CDR2 SVGAGI. CDR3 length equals 16 residues. In DNA, the CDR3 is TGTGCCAGCAGTTACACCGGGACAGCGAACACCGGGGAGCTGTTTTTT. Translation: CASSYTGTANTGELFF.

The gene calls are TRBV10-3 and TRBJ2-5; D is ambiguous. Trimming cost V 5 bases and J 5 bases, with 12 bases left between them. The CDR3 loop spans 13 amino acids. The germline gives CDR1 ENHRY, CDR2 SYGVKD. The CDR3 protein is CAISPTIRETQYF. The CDR3 DNA is TGTGCCATCAGTCCCACCATAAGGGAGACCCAGTACTTC.

This chain links TRBV5-4 with TRBJ1-2; 7 bases agree with TRBD1. CDR1 and CDR2 (germline): SGHNT, YYREEE (reference sequence). The CDR3 sequence is 13 residues long. After removal of 3 bases from V and 8 bases from J, the junction contained 7 bases not matched to a gene. Written as DNA, the CDR3 is TGTGCCAGCAGCTCCGACAGGGAGAAAGGCTACACCTTC. Translating it yields CASSSDREKGYTF.

This chain uses TRBV5-4 with TRBJ2-1; 10 nucleotides match TRBD1. Looked up from germline, CDR1 is SGHNT and CDR2 is YYREEE (reference sequence). The J segment lost 4 bases and the V segment lost 4 bases, leaving 5 bases of the junction unmatched. The CDR3 is 15 residues long. CDR3: CASSRGGQGYNEQFF. The CDR3 DNA reads as TGTGCCAGCAGCCGGGGGGGACAGGGGTACAATGAGCAGTTCTTC.

This clone was seen a handful of times. The rearrangement links TRBV7-9 to TRBJ1-4, with D possibly matching TRBD1 (5 bases). Germline-derived CDR1 and CDR2 are SEHNR and FQNEAQ (reference sequence). The ends were cut back, 4 bases at V and 8 bases at J, with 17 bases in the middle. The CDR3 has 15 residues. The CDR3, as DNA: TGTGCCAGCAGCTCCAGGGTTCGGTCGGCGGAAAAACTGTTTTTT. Translated: CASSSRVRSAEKLFF.

With regard to this clone: The sample carries other DNA sequences with the same CDR3. The chain links TRBV5-1 to TRBJ2-5; D gene uncertain. Trimming left V 0 bases short and J 2 bases short, with 8 bases between. The CDR3 contains 14 residues. Germline CDR1 is SGHRS and CDR2 is YFSETQ. This CDR3 reads CASSLVVGQETQYF. Written as DNA, the CDR3 is TGCGCCAGCAGCTTGGTTGTGGGTCAAGAGACCCAGTACTTC.

The chain employs TRBV27 and TRBJ2-7; D is ambiguous. Germline V gene data show CDR1 as MNHEY and CDR2 as SMNVEV (reference sequence). The CDR3 sequence is 14 residues long. Deletions cut 5 bases from V and 2 bases from J, with 13 bases between. CDR3 in amino acids: CASSPVGSAYEQYF. Here the CDR3 DNA reads TGTGCCAGCAGTCCAGTAGGGTCGGCCTACGAGCAGTACTTC.

This clone was observed a handful of times. The chain has TRBV28 and TRBJ2-4, with 8 nucleotides matching TRBD2. After removal of 6 bases from V and 9 bases from J, the junction contained 7 bases not matched to a gene. The CDR3 contains 13 residues. The germline V gene has CDR1 MDHEN and CDR2 SYDVKM. The CDR3 protein is CASSTGGLIIQYF. The CDR3 DNA is TGTGCCAGCAGCACGGGGGGGCTTATCATTCAGTACTTC.

This clone was counted between two and nine times. The chain is built from TRBV7-3 and TRBJ1-1; D is uncertain. CDR3 size: 14 residues. V lost 5 bases to trimming and J lost 2 bases, with 12 bases between them. Germline-derived CDR1 and CDR2 are SGHTA and FQGTGA. The CDR3 is CASSHGGYNTEAFF. The CDR3 nucleotides read TGTGCCAGCAGCCACGGCGGATACAACACTGAAGCTTTCTTT.

This clone appeared a few times. The rearrangement uses TRBV6-4 and TRBJ2-7; no clear D. This CDR3 contains 15 residues. Trimming removed 0 bases from V and 0 bases from J, with 9 bases in between. Per the germline V gene, CDR1 is MRHNA and CDR2 is SNTAGT. DNA of the CDR3: TGTGCCAGCAGTGACTCGACCCCCAGCTCCTACGAGCAGTACTTC. It is translated as CASSDSTPSSYEQYF.